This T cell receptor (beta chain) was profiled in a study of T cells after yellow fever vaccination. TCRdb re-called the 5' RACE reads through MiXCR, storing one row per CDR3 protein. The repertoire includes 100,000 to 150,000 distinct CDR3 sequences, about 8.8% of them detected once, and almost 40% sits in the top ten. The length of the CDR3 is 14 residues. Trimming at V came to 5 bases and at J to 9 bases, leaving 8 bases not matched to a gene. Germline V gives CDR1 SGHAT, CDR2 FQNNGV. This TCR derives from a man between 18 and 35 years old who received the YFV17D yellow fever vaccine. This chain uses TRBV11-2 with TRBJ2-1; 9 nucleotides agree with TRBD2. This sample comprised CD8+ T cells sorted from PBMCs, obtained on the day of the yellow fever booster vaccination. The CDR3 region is CASSPRGGPGEQFF. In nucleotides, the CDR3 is TGTGCCAGCAGCCCGCGGGGGGGCCCGGGTGAGCAGTTCTTC.